This TCR beta chain was recovered during a study of cytomegalovirus exposure and HLA in healthy donors. Notes on the study in general: Rare sequences made up most TCRs, while some public TCRs were found in many donors.

V lost 1 base and J lost 6, with 10 bases in between. Per the germline V gene, CDR1 is SGHTS and CDR2 is YDEGEE. The CDR3 sequence is 14 residues long. A word on this clone: Its antigen is as yet unknown.

PCR amplification relied on 60 Vbeta primers (plus 13 Jbeta primers). Method: immunoSEQ multiplex PCR; TCRdb's copy keeps in-frame clones and lacks some. Of 180,000 or so clones in the sample, around four fifths were seen once. Donors showed nominal health when sampled, although they likely had unrecorded immune exposures. The gene calls are TRBV5-8 and TRBJ1-4; D is unclear. This receptor was identified in a woman between 25 and 40 years old in good health and CMV-seronegative. Source material: PBMCs. The CDR3 loop reads CASSLTMPDEKLFF. The CDR3, as DNA: TGTGCCAGCAGCTTGACCATGCCGGATGAAAAACTGTTTTTT.